One and the same sample provided the 11 T cell receptor beta chains below, sequenced in a study of blood T cell repertoires in COVID-19. Method: immunoSEQ multiplex PCR; TCRdb's copy keeps in-frame clones and lacks some. Among roughly 190,000 clones listed, about 89% were seen once. Sequenced: peripheral blood. These receptors all come from a man between 65 and 79 years old with acute or convalescent COVID-19.

The chain couples TRBV11-2 to TRBJ2-1, with D possibly TRBD1 on 6 matching bases. Between the trimmed V and J ends, which lost 3 bases and 7 bases, there was a span of 19 bases. This CDR3 spans 16 amino acids. Germline CDR1 reads SGHAT; CDR2 reads FQNNGV. CDR3 sequence (DNA): TGTGCCAGCAGCTTCCGGGTGGGCAGGGGCCCGAATGAGCAGTTCTTC. Its translation is CASSFRVGRGPNEQFF.

V gene TRBV7-2 combines with J gene TRBJ2-3; D remains unclear. V dropped 9 bases and J dropped 1 base, with 14 bases sitting between them. The germline gives CDR1 SGHTA, CDR2 FQGNSA. The CDR3 is 14 residues long. The CDR3 coding sequence is TGTGCCAGTCTTGGGCAGATCGGCACAGATACGCAGTATTTT. Translated, it gives CASLGQIGTDTQYF. Full variable domain (missing parts from reference TRBV7-2 and TRBJ2-3): GAGVSQSPSNKVTEKGKDVELRCDPISGHTALYWYRQSLGQGLEFLIYFQGNSAPDKSGLPSDRFSAERTGGSVSTLTIQRTQQEDSAVYLCASLGQIGTDTQYFGPGTRLTVL.

This chain joins TRBV19 and TRBJ2-7, with D unclear. V was pared by 7 bases and J by 2 bases, with 18 bases between. Germline CDR1 LNHDA, CDR2 SQIVND (reference sequence). The CDR3 consists of 15 residues. The CDR3 loop reads CASNRGSGEPYEQYF. The CDR3 region has the DNA TGTGCCAGTAATAGAGGCAGTGGAGAACCCTACGAGCAGTACTTC.

This chain connects TRBV9 to TRBJ2-1; TRBD2 agrees at 11 bases. J gave up 7 bases and V 2 bases, and 5 bases lay outside the gene matches. The length of the CDR3 is 15 residues. CDR1 and CDR2 (germline): SGDLS, YYNGEE. CDR3 region: CASSVASGGRNEQFF. The CDR3 DNA sequence: TGTGCCAGCAGCGTCGCTAGCGGGGGGAGGAATGAGCAGTTCTTC.

Concerning this clone: A read error may be the cause here, since a much bigger clone is one base away. V usage is TRBV4-1 and J usage is TRBJ1-4; unclear D gene. Germline V gene data show CDR1 as MGHRA and CDR2 as YSYEKL. The CDR3 runs 15 residues. The DNA for the CDR3 is TGCACCAGCAGCCACCCGCCCCTAGCAAATGAAAAACTGTTTTTT. This gives the protein CTSSHPPLANEKLFF.

The table lists this clone with a few counts. V is TRBV30 and J is TRBJ2-7; 14 bases are shared with TRBD2. Germline CDR1 reads GTSNPN; CDR2 reads SVGIG (reference sequence). The CDR3 covers 17 residues. Losses at the gene ends were 5 bases for V and 3 bases for J; bases not matched to a gene: 12. CDR3 DNA sequence: TGTGCCTGGGGGAGGACCCGGACTAGCGGGAGGAGCTACGAGCAGTACTTC. The encoded protein is CAWGRTRTSGRSYEQYF.

The CDR3 loop is CASSLAGLFSGNTIYF. The CDR3 coding sequence is TGTGCCAGCAGCTTGGCGGGTTTATTCTCTGGAAACACCATATATTTT. This chain joins TRBV5-4 and TRBJ1-3; D unclear. The ends were cut back, 0 bases at V and 0 bases at J, with 10 bases in the middle. The CDR3 runs 16 residues. CDR1 is SGHNT and CDR2 is YYREEE in the germline V gene (reference sequence).

V is TRBV6-4 and J is TRBJ2-1; TRBD1 aligns across 8 bases. CDR1 is MRHNA, CDR2 SNTAGT, per germline. CDR3 size: 16 residues. Unmatched junction bases numbered 13, after V lost 7 bases and J lost 5 bases. The CDR3 DNA sequence: TGTGCCAGCATCCCACACAACAGGGGGTTCGACAATGAGCAGTTCTTC. Its translation is CASIPHNRGFDNEQFF.

This chain connects TRBV28 to TRBJ2-2; 7 bases are shared with TRBD1. Germline-derived CDR1 and CDR2 are MDHEN and SYDVKM. With 5 bases clipped from V and 7 bases from J, the junction kept 10 bases outside the gene matches. CDR3 length: 15 residues. This chain's CDR3 is CASSPLGQANGELFF. The CDR3 bases are TGTGCCAGCAGTCCCCTAGGACAGGCGAACGGGGAGCTGTTTTTT.

The rearrangement uses TRBV28 and TRBJ1-1; tentatively, D is TRBD1 (5 bases). Germline V lookup: CDR1 MDHEN, CDR2 SYDVKM. V was clipped by 8 bases and J by 0 bases, with 7 bases between them. The CDR3 is made up of 12 amino acids. The CDR3 sequence: CASRDLNTEAFF. In DNA, the CDR3 is TGTGCCAGCCGGGACTTGAACACTGAAGCTTTCTTT.

This clone was seen a few times. The rearrangement links TRBV28 to TRBJ2-7, with 9 nucleotides matching TRBD1. The CDR3 loop spans 15 amino acids. Germline V CDR1 and CDR2: MDHEN, SYDVKM. Trimming at V came to 4 bases and at J to 3 bases, leaving 7 bases not matched to a gene. DNA of the CDR3: TGTGCCAGCAGTTCACGGGACAGGGACCGCTACGAGCAGTACTTC. It encodes CASSSRDRDRYEQYF.